This T cell receptor (beta chain) was recovered during a study of graft-versus-host responses after intestinal transplantation. Turning to the study itself: Grafts that recipients had were multivisceral, liver-intestinal, or isolated intestinal transplants. Uniformly, recipients were administered anti-thymocyte globulin induction with subsequent tacrolimus and steroids for approximately 3 years.

Looked up from germline, CDR1 is SGHAT and CDR2 is FQNNGV. The CDR3 totals 13 residues. Trimming stripped 3 bases from V and 0 bases from J, with 6 bases between. Irradiated, violet-dye-labeled stimulator cells, 200,000 in number, were plated with 200,000 CFSE-labeled responder cells. Following the reaction, CD3+CD4+ and CD3+CD8+ responders that were proliferating and CFSE-low underwent sorting. Sequencing was performed with immunoSEQ multiplex PCR; in TCRdb, only in-frame clones are kept and a portion is missing. The sample has approximately 20,000 clones, around two fifths seen once. The clonotype was recovered from a human patient who received an intestinal transplant. The V and J genes are TRBV11-2 and TRBJ2-7; D unresolved. The input for sequencing was alloreactive CD8+ T cells from a mixed lymphocyte reaction culture, taken before intestinal transplant. The subset here: CFSE-low proliferating T cells sorted from approximately 6-day pre-transplant mixed lymphocyte reaction (GvH or HvG direction). The CDR3 here is CASSFSGSYEQYF. The CDR3 nucleotides read TGTGCCAGCAGCTTTTCGGGCTCCTACGAGCAGTACTTC.